The present T cell receptor beta chain was sequenced within a study of post-analysis software for immune sequencing data. Concerning this clonotype itself: The antigen is not known.

Study outcomes and limitations: About five TRBV segments were more frequent in patients than controls; TRBV5-6, TRBV5-1 and TRBV20-1 belonged to this group.

The CDR3 spans 15 residues. The ends were cut back, 0 bases at V and 4 bases at J, with 10 bases in the middle. Germline CDR1 LGHNA, CDR2 YSLEER. Presence of unique molecular identifiers characterized the TCR beta cDNA libraries. Using its own MiXCR run on the PCR reads, TCRdb lists one record per CDR3 protein. The table records about 500,000 distinct CDR3 sequences, around 40% of them present only once. This clonotype was sampled from a girl aged 10-17 years with multiple sclerosis. The J gene is TRBJ2-4, the V gene TRBV4-3; D is undetermined. Material: blood. This chain's CDR3 is CASSQDARRKNIQYF. The DNA for the CDR3 is TGCGCCAGCAGCCAAGATGCTCGGAGAAAAAACATTCAGTACTTC.